Each of the 15 T cell receptor beta chains below was sequenced from the same sample in a study of blood T cell repertoires in COVID-19. Sequenced by immunoSEQ multiplex PCR; TCRdb stores in-frame clones only, minus some. The data hold approximately 100,000 clones, with over 65% observed a single time. The sequenced sample consisted of peripheral blood. All receptors come from a man older than 75 with COVID-19, enrolled during active disease.

The chain recombines TRBV7-9 with TRBJ2-1; perhaps TRBD2 as D (5 bases). From germline, CDR1 is SEHNR and CDR2 FQNEAQ (reference sequence). The V end lost 5 bases, the J end lost 0 bases, and 14 bases lay between the germline ends. This CDR3 has 16 amino acids. The CDR3 here is CASSPLSVSSYNEQFF. In DNA form, the CDR3 reads TGTGCCAGCAGCCCCCTTAGCGTGAGCTCCTACAATGAGCAGTTCTTC.

V is TRBV15 and J is TRBJ2-1, with 10 bases that match TRBD2. The CDR3 consists of 16 residues. Trimming at V came to 4 bases and at J to 0 bases, leaving 3 bases not matched to a gene. The germline V gene has CDR1 LNHNV and CDR2 YYDKDF (reference sequence). Written as DNA, the CDR3 is TGTGCCACCAGCAAAGGACTAGCGGACTCCTACAATGAGCAGTTCTTC. Amino acid sequence: CATSKGLADSYNEQFF.

V usage is TRBV7-9 and J usage is TRBJ1-4; 10 bases match TRBD1. J gave up 1 base and V 5 bases, and 4 bases lay outside the gene matches. The germline V gene encodes CDR1 SEHNR and CDR2 FQNEAQ (reference sequence). The CDR3 spans 16 residues. The CDR3 bases are TGTGCCAGCAGCGGCCGGACAGGGGGAACTAATGAAAAACTGTTTTTT. Translated: CASSGRTGGTNEKLFF.

This clone has just a few counts. The CDR3: CASERSNAWNGYTF. CDR3 bases: TGTGCCAGCGAGCGATCCAATGCGTGGAATGGCTACACCTTC. The chain recombines TRBV28 with TRBJ1-2, with D unclear. The length of the CDR3 is 14 residues. Trimming took 8 bases from V and 6 from J, leaving 19 bases between them. Germline assignment: CDR1 MDHEN and CDR2 SYDVKM.

The V and J genes are TRBV5-6 and TRBJ2-5, with D perhaps TRBD2 (5 bases). The ends were cut back, 2 bases at V and 2 bases at J, with 13 bases in the middle. This CDR3 contains 15 residues. CDR1 is SGHDT, CDR2 YYEEEE, per germline. The CDR3 spells CASSFGAGKQETQYF. The CDR3 nucleotides are TGTGCCAGCAGCTTTGGAGCCGGGAAACAAGAGACCCAGTACTTC.

This rearrangement joins TRBV10-1 to TRBJ2-3; 9 bases align to TRBD2. Looked up from germline, CDR1 is WNHNN and CDR2 is SYGVQD (reference sequence). J lost 5 bases, V lost 6 bases, and 9 bases had no gene match. The length of the CDR3 is 15 residues. CDR3 in DNA: TGCGCCAGCAGCGATAGCGGGAGTATGGAAGATACGCAGTATTTT. This translates into CASSDSGSMEDTQYF.

The chain has TRBV5-6 and TRBJ1-2; the D is unclear. The CDR3 consists of 14 residues. In germline, CDR1 is SGHDT, CDR2 YYEEEE. V lost 4 bases and J lost 6, with 16 bases in between. CDR3 loop: CASSPGIDFDGYTF. CDR3 bases: TGTGCCAGCAGCCCGGGGATAGATTTTGATGGCTACACCTTC.

V is TRBV5-1 and J is TRBJ2-1; tentatively, D is TRBD1 (6 bases). The CDR3 length is 15 residues. Germline CDR1 is SGHRS and CDR2 is YFSETQ. V lost 0 bases, J lost 6 bases, and 13 bases lay in between. CDR3 nucleotide sequence: TGCGCCAGCAGCTTGGCACAGGGATTTAGCAATGAGCAGTTCTTC. Residues: CASSLAQGFSNEQFF.

The J gene is TRBJ2-5, the V gene TRBV24-1, with 8 bases fitting TRBD1. The germline V gene has CDR1 KGHDR and CDR2 SFDVKD. The CDR3 contains 15 residues. Unmatched junction bases numbered 10, after V lost 10 bases and J lost 1 base. The CDR3: CATLRPGTGQETQYF. The CDR3 nucleotides are TGTGCCACTCTGCGCCCCGGGACAGGCCAAGAGACCCAGTACTTC.

CDR3 sequence (DNA): TGTGCCAGCAGCCATCGAGGCACCGGGGAGCTGTTTTTT. Residues: CASSHRGTGELFF. The chain joins TRBV12-3 or TRBV12-4 to TRBJ2-2; unclear D gene. This CDR3 has 13 residues. V lost 6 bases and J 4 bases, leaving 9 bases between the germline ends.

The CDR3 DNA reads as TGTGCCAGCAGTATCGACAGTAAGATGTACGAGCAGTACTTC. Its translation is CASSIDSKMYEQYF. The chain links TRBV28 to TRBJ2-7; tentative D call: TRBD1 (5 bases). The ends were cut back, 5 bases at V and 4 bases at J, with 15 bases in the middle. The germline gives CDR1 MDHEN, CDR2 SYDVKM. The CDR3 is made up of 14 amino acids.

The rearrangement joins TRBV29-1 to TRBJ2-1; 13 bases are shared with TRBD2. The CDR3 is made up of 15 amino acids. V lost 8 bases, J lost 6 bases, and 10 bases stayed unmatched. Germline V gives CDR1 SQVTM, CDR2 ANQGSEA. The CDR3 loop reads CSSSTGTSGINEQFF. The CDR3 DNA sequence: TGCAGCTCAAGTACCGGGACTAGCGGGATCAATGAGCAGTTCTTC.

The J gene is TRBJ2-3, the V gene TRBV6-6; D is possibly TRBD1 (5 bases). V was pared by 6 bases and J by 1 base, with 17 bases between. The CDR3 is 16 residues long. Germline values: CDR1 MNHNY, CDR2 SVGAGI (reference sequence). The CDR3 reads CASSLPWQGGTDTQYF. CDR3 nucleotide sequence: TGTGCCAGCAGCTTACCGTGGCAGGGTGGCACAGATACGCAGTATTTT.

The chain carries TRBV27 and TRBJ1-5, with D uncertain. The CDR3 loop spans 13 amino acids. Deletions cut 2 bases from V and 4 bases from J, with 6 bases between. The germline V gene encodes CDR1 MNHEY and CDR2 SMNVEV (reference sequence). The CDR3 bases are TGTGCCAGCAGTTTAACCCAGAATCAGCCCCAGCATTTT. This encodes CASSLTQNQPQHF.

The chain uses TRBV19 and TRBJ2-7; 12 positions agree with TRBD1. There are 16 residues in the CDR3. V dropped 3 bases and J dropped 6; count of bases not matched to a gene: 9. Germline V CDR1 and CDR2: LNHDA, SQIVND (reference sequence). In DNA form, the CDR3 reads TGTGCCAGTAGTATTGGATGGGGGACAGGGGGCGCCGAGCAGTACTTC. Its protein product is CASSIGWGTGGAEQYF.